This T cell receptor beta chain was recorded in a study of blood T cell repertoires in COVID-19. Across the study: Samples came from the United States, Italy and Spain, spanning acute and convalescent COVID-19. PBMCs, B-cell-depleted T cells, or T cells were the source of the cDNA or gDNA that made up the material.

Per the authors' pipeline: Reference gene primer amplification gave estimated nucleated cell counts. Profiled with immunoSEQ multiplex PCR; TCRdb holds only in-frame clones, not every one. That table furnishes V, J and clone size, whereas the DNA furnished D and trimming. The sample holds about 120,000 clones, approximately 87% seen once. This clone has just one count. In germline, CDR1 is SNHLY, CDR2 FYNNEI. CDR3 size: 15 residues. V shed 4 bases and J shed 5 bases, with 18 bases lying between them. The rearrangement links TRBV2 to TRBJ2-7; possibly TRBD1 for D (5 bases). Sequenced material: peripheral blood. The TCR sequence derives from a woman between 70 and 85 years old with acute or convalescent COVID-19. CDR3 residues: CASSGSPGLVDEQYF. CDR3 nucleotides: TGTGCCAGCAGTGGATCGCCAGGGTTGGTCGACGAGCAGTACTTC.